These 30 T cell receptor beta chains originate from one sample sequenced in a study of glioma-infiltrating T cells. The iRepertoire nested amplicon-rescue multiplex PCR amplified TCR alpha and beta CDR3s from RNA. TCRdb recomputed calls from the multiplex PCR reads with MiXCR, one row per CDR3 protein. Of more than 90,000 distinct CDR3 sequences listed, approximately 39% are singletons. Sequences were obtained from glioma tissue, nonneoplastic brain tissue, or PBMCs (not recorded which). The origin of the receptors is a human donor with low-grade glioma or glioblastoma, undergoing nonglioma brain surgery, or in good health (not recorded which).

The rearrangement links TRBV5-1 to TRBJ2-2; the D is unclear. V was trimmed by 6 bases and J by 6 bases, leaving 15 bases between them. CDR3 length: 14 amino acids. The V gene's germline CDR1 is SGHRS and CDR2 YFSETQ. This CDR3 reads CASTDTVGSGELFF. The CDR3 nucleotides read TGCGCCAGCACCGACACCGTGGGGTCCGGGGAGCTGTTTTTT. Full variable domain (outside the CDR3, taken from reference TRBV5-1 and TRBJ2-2): KAGVTQTPRYLIKTRGQQVTLSCSPISGHRSVSWYQQTPGQGLQFLFEYFSETQRNKGNFPGRFSGRQFSNSRSEMNVSTLELGDSALYLCASTDTVGSGELFFGEGSRLTVL.

This clonotype appeared a few times. This clone may be a read error of a much larger clone one base away. Because it lacks the conserved phenylalanine or tryptophan at the end, this CDR3 is likely a read error. This chain links TRBV7-8 with TRBJ2-1, with 8 bases fitting TRBD2. The ends lost 7 bases at V and 8 bases at J; junction bases unmatched: 10. CDR1 and CDR2 (germline): SGHVS, FQNEAQ. The CDR3 has 14 residues. CDR3: CASTKRGGLDEQFS. CDR3 bases: TGTGCCAGCACTAAACGGGGGGGACTGGATGAGCAGTTCTCC.

This clonotype occurred many times. The J gene is TRBJ1-1, the V gene TRBV7-6, with 11 nucleotides matching TRBD1. The CDR3 has 16 residues. Germline-derived CDR1 and CDR2 are SGHVS and FNYEAQ. V was pared by 5 bases and J by 5 bases, with 10 bases of the junction left unmatched. CDR3 coding DNA: TGTGCCAGCAGCAAAAGGACAGGGGGCGGTCGGACTGAAGCTTTCTTT. Translating gives CASSKRTGGGRTEAFF.

The table lists this clonotype with many counts. The V and J genes are TRBV20-1 and TRBJ2-3; D unclear. The CDR3 is 13 residues long. V lost 1 base, J lost 10 bases, and 15 bases lay in between. Germline loops: CDR1 DFQATT, CDR2 SNEGSKA (reference sequence). The CDR3 nucleotides are TGCAGTGCTAGAGGCCGCCCCGGTGATGCGCAGTATTTT. As protein: CSARGRPGDAQYF.

This clonotype was recorded many times. The V call is TRBV6-1, the J call TRBJ2-7, with 8 bases identical to TRBD1. CDR3 length: 13 residues. The junction had 5 bases not matched to a gene; V was cut back by 4 bases and J by 6 bases. Looked up from germline, CDR1 is MNHNS and CDR2 is SASEGT. CDR3 loop: CASSATGGSEQYF. The CDR3 bases are TGTGCCAGCAGTGCAACAGGGGGATCCGAGCAGTACTTC.

At least ten counts were recorded for this clonotype. This may be a read error, as it is one base from a much larger clone. This rearrangement joins TRBV5-1 to TRBJ1-1; unclear D gene. CDR3 length: 14 residues. CDR1 is SGHRS, CDR2 YFSETQ, per germline. CDR3 in amino acids: CAGSLEWVNTEAFF. In DNA form, the CDR3 reads TGCGCCGGCAGCTTGGAATGGGTTAACACTGAAGCTTTCTTT.

As concerns this clonotype: This may stem from a read error, because a much larger clone lies one nucleotide away. The chain couples TRBV7-9 to TRBJ2-6, with D possibly being TRBD1 or TRBD2 (5 bases each). This CDR3 is built from 15 residues. In germline, CDR1 is SEHNR, CDR2 FQNEAQ (reference sequence). The DNA for the CDR3 is TGTGCCAGCAGCTCTTCGGGATTCGGGGCCAACGTCCAGACTTTC. Protein sequence: CASSSSGFGANVQTF.

Points on this clonotype: This may arise from a read error, as a much more abundant clone is one base away. V usage is TRBV19 and J usage is TRBJ2-7, with 8 bases identical to TRBD2. Germline CDR1 is LNHDA and CDR2 is SQIVND (reference sequence). This CDR3 spans 14 amino acids. CDR3 nucleotide sequence: TGTGCCAGTAGTATCCAGCGGGGGAACTACGAGCAGTGCTTC. Translated: CASSIQRGNYEQCF.

A few counts support this clonotype. A read error may explain this, as a much larger clone is one base away. The chain uses TRBV29-1 and TRBJ2-1; D remains ambiguous. V was trimmed by 4 bases and J by 3 bases, leaving 13 bases between them. Germline CDR1 SQVTM, CDR2 ANQGSEA. The CDR3 sequence is 14 residues long. The CDR3 DNA reads TGCAGCGTTGTTGCGGATAGCTTCTACAATGAGCAGTTCTTC. Encoded protein: CSVVADSFYNEQFF.

Regarding this clonotype: A much larger clone is a single base away; this may be a read error. Because it lacks the conserved phenylalanine or tryptophan at the end, this CDR3 is likely a read error. The chain joins TRBV12-3 or TRBV12-4 to TRBJ2-3, with 8 bases identical to TRBD2. The V segment lost 6 bases and the J segment 4 bases; nucleotides outside the gene matches: 9. The CDR3 contains 15 residues. The CDR3 coding sequence is TGTGCCAGCAGCACATCCGCGCGGGAGGCAGATACGCAGTATTCT. This translates into CASSTSAREADTQYS.

V usage is TRBV15 and J usage is TRBJ2-7, with D maybe TRBD2 (5 bases). The V end lost 1 base, the J end lost 0 bases, and 10 bases lay between the germline ends. Germline loops: CDR1 LNHNV, CDR2 YYDKDF (reference sequence). The CDR3 contains 15 residues. CDR3: CATSRVDFVSYEQYF. The CDR3 DNA sequence: TGTGCCACCAGCAGAGTGGACTTCGTCTCCTACGAGCAGTACTTC.

This clonotype was counted at least ten times. V gene TRBV20-1 combines with J gene TRBJ2-5, with D possibly being TRBD2 (5 bases). Trimming removed 0 bases from V and 4 bases from J, with 15 bases in between. Germline CDR1 DFQATT, CDR2 SNEGSKA (reference sequence). The CDR3 contains 15 residues. CDR3 protein: CSARDPGIFGETQYF. For the CDR3, the DNA is TGCAGTGCTAGAGATCCGGGAATATTTGGAGAGACCCAGTACTTC.

The sample holds many counts of this clonotype. V and J are TRBV10-3 and TRBJ1-1; unclear D gene. The germline V and J ends were trimmed by 6 bases and 1 base, with 9 bases remaining between them. The CDR3 spans 13 residues. Germline assignment: CDR1 ENHRY and CDR2 SYGVKD. CDR3 loop: CAISRSRNTEAFF. The CDR3 DNA follows: TGTGCCATCAGCAGGAGTAGGAACACTGAAGCTTTCTTT.

A word on this clonotype: A junction boundary mismatches the germline segment, possibly from a read error. This chain links TRBV19 with TRBJ1-5, with 10 bases fitting TRBD1. Germline V gene sequence: CDR1 LNHDA, CDR2 SQIVND (reference sequence). This CDR3 has 15 residues. CDR3 sequence (DNA): TGTGCCAATACACCATGGGACAGGGGAAATCAGCCCAAGCATTTT. This sequence encodes CANTPWDRGNQPKHF.

This chain joins TRBV28 and TRBJ2-7, with D perhaps TRBD1 (6 bases). Trimming removed 2 bases at V and 3 bases at J, with 8 bases between. The CDR3 is 13 amino acids. Germline V lookup: CDR1 MDHEN, CDR2 SYDVKM. The CDR3 region has the DNA TGTGCCAGCAGTTTAGGGGGCCGCTACGAGCAGTACTTC. Translated: CASSLGGRYEQYF.

J is TRBJ2-3 and V is TRBV27, with D uncertain. The CDR3 is made up of 13 amino acids. V lost 9 bases to trimming and J lost 2 bases, with 12 bases between them. The germline V gene has CDR1 MNHEY and CDR2 SMNVEV (reference sequence). CDR3 protein: CASSPCNTDTQYF. CDR3 DNA: TGTGCCAGTAGTCCCTGCAACACAGATACGCAGTATTTT.

The genes are TRBV30 and TRBJ2-7; 11 nucleotides match TRBD1. Trimming cost V 8 bases and J 8 bases; bases outside gene matches: 8. This CDR3 spans 12 amino acids. The germline gives CDR1 GTSNPN, CDR2 SVGIG (reference sequence). The DNA for the CDR3 is TGTGCCAGTCCGGGACAGGGGGACCAGCAGTACTTC. Amino acid sequence: CASPGQGDQQYF. The full variable domain, in which reference TRBV30 and TRBJ2-7 provide the parts outside the CDR3, is SQTIHQWPATLVQPVGSPLSLECTVEGTSNPNLYWYRQAAGRGLQLLFYSVGIGQISSEVPQNLSASRPQDRQFILSSKKLLLSDSGFYLCASPGQGDQQYFGPGTRLTVT.

This clonotype was picked up many times. V is TRBV28 and J is TRBJ2-5, with TRBD2 matching over 10 bases. Trimming removed 2 bases from V and 5 bases from J; junction bases left unmatched: 11. Germline CDR1 MDHEN, CDR2 SYDVKM. CDR3 length: 17 residues. The CDR3 reads CASSLAAWSGGGETQYF. DNA for the CDR3: TGTGCCAGCAGTTTAGCTGCCTGGAGCGGGGGGGGGGAGACCCAGTACTTC.

Ten or more counts support this clonotype. The V and J genes are TRBV12-3 or TRBV12-4 and TRBJ2-3, with D possibly being TRBD1 or TRBD2 (5 bases each). The CDR3 has 12 amino acids. The V and J ends lost 7 bases and 4 bases respectively, with 9 bases between them. CDR3 sequence: CASKPGPDTQYF. The DNA for the CDR3 is TGTGCCAGCAAACCGGGACCAGATACGCAGTATTTT.

The sample holds many counts of this clonotype. The V gene is TRBV24-1, the J gene TRBJ1-2; D is unclear. Germline V gene sequence: CDR1 KGHDR, CDR2 SFDVKD. Trimming stripped 3 bases from V and 2 bases from J, with 9 bases between. CDR3 length equals 14 residues. The CDR3 DNA sequence: TGTGCCACCAGTGATCTAGACAAGAACTATGGCTACACCTTC. Encoded protein: CATSDLDKNYGYTF.

This clonotype was recorded at least ten times. The gene calls are TRBV3-1 and TRBJ1-5; 7 bases align to TRBD1. The CDR3 contains 15 residues. Germline V gives CDR1 LGHDT, CDR2 YNNKEL (reference sequence). After removal of 1 base from V and 1 base from J, the junction contained 1 base not matched to a gene. The CDR3 DNA reads TGTGCCAGCAGCCAAGCGGGACAGAGCAATCAGCCCCAGCATTTT. It codes for CASSQAGQSNQPQHF.

This clonotype was observed at least ten times. This chain connects TRBV30 to TRBJ2-1; the match to TRBD2 covers 7 bases. Germline trimming cut 0 bases from V and 16 bases from J; bases unmatched to any gene: 9. Per germline, CDR1 GTSNPN and CDR2 SVGIG (reference sequence). This CDR3 has 12 residues. The CDR3 protein is CAWSVQFGTIFF. DNA of the CDR3: TGTGCCTGGAGTGTACAATTTGGGACTATCTTCTTC.

As concerns this clonotype: Given the absence of the conserved phenylalanine or tryptophan at the CDR3 end, a read error is likely. This sequence joins TRBV6-2 or TRBV6-3 and TRBJ1-5; no reliable D call. The CDR3 has 10 residues. The V end lost 8 bases, the J end lost 7 bases, and 6 bases lay between the germline ends. CDR1 and CDR2 (germline): MNHEY, SVGEGT. In nucleotides, the CDR3 is TGTGCCAGCGGAAGCCAGCCCCAGCATTAT. It translates to CASGSQPQHY.

This clonotype has at least ten counts. The chain recombines TRBV6-1 with TRBJ2-1, with TRBD2 matching over 9 bases. Germline CDR1 is MNHNS and CDR2 is SASEGT. This CDR3 is 15 amino acids long. Unmatched junction bases numbered 5, after V lost 6 bases and J lost 2 bases. CDR3 sequence (DNA): TGTGCCAGCAGCTTGAGCGGGGGGACCTACAATGAGCAGTTCTTC. Amino acid sequence: CASSLSGGTYNEQFF.

This clonotype was counted many times. The chain employs TRBV20-1 and TRBJ2-7; D unresolved. Trimming left V 5 bases short and J 2 bases short, with 19 bases between. Looked up from germline, CDR1 is DFQATT and CDR2 is SNEGSKA (reference sequence). This CDR3 has 15 amino acids. CDR3 residues: CSAQSTRTDAYEQYF. The DNA for the CDR3 is TGCAGTGCTCAAAGCACGCGCACGGATGCCTACGAGCAGTACTTC.

This clonotype was observed many times. The V call is TRBV6-1, the J call TRBJ2-1; weak D call: TRBD1 (6 bases). The V gene's germline CDR1 is MNHNS and CDR2 SASEGT. The CDR3 totals 12 residues. V gave up 7 bases and J gave up 7 bases, with 11 bases separating them. DNA for the CDR3: TGTGCCAGCACCACCAGGGGTAATGAGCAGTTCTTC. Protein: CASTTRGNEQFF.

A note on this clonotype: Relative to the germline gene, one junction end is altered; a read error may explain this. The chain uses TRBV4-2 and TRBJ2-1; either TRBD1 or TRBD2 may supply D (5 bases each). This CDR3 has 12 residues. Germline CDR1 and CDR2: LGHNA and YNFKEQ. CDR3: CASSGNSEGQLF. The CDR3 DNA follows: TGTGCCAGCAGCGGTAATTCAGAGGGGCAGTTATTC.

This clonotype was detected ten times or more. V usage is TRBV20-1 and J usage is TRBJ1-2; 10 nucleotides agree with TRBD1. The CDR3 is 15 amino acids. V dropped 0 bases and J dropped 8; count of bases not matched to a gene: 9. Germline CDR1 and CDR2: DFQATT and SNEGSKA (reference sequence). CDR3 loop: CSARDVDRGLLGYTF. As DNA, the CDR3 is TGCAGTGCTAGAGATGTAGACAGGGGGCTATTGGGCTACACCTTC.

This clonotype was recorded many times. J is TRBJ2-1 and V is TRBV2; 8 bases are shared with TRBD1. The J segment lost 7 bases and the V segment lost 10 bases, leaving 12 bases of the junction unmatched. CDR3 size: 14 residues. Germline V gives CDR1 SNHLY, CDR2 FYNNEI. For the CDR3, the DNA is TGTGCCACTCGAGGACAGGGACGAGGGAATGAGCAGTTCTTC. Its translation is CATRGQGRGNEQFF.

This clonotype was recorded many times. This chain joins TRBV28 and TRBJ2-3; no firm D call. Germline assignment: CDR1 MDHEN and CDR2 SYDVKM. V shed 8 bases and J shed 2 bases, with 11 bases lying between them. The CDR3 sequence is 13 residues long. CDR3 in amino acids: CASHAPATDTQYF. CDR3 sequence (DNA): TGTGCCAGCCACGCCCCGGCCACAGATACGCAGTATTTT.